This T cell receptor beta chain was captured in a study of OX40 agonist ivuxolimab in advanced cancers. Study overall: It was permissible to have had prior anti-PD-1, anti-PD-L1 or anti-CTLA-4 therapy, and about 40% had some.

Germline CDR1 reads MNHEY; CDR2 reads SVGAGI. Trimming pared 7 bases from V and 4 bases from J, leaving 14 bases between. The CDR3 is 14 residues long. Note on this clone: Antigen: not known.

Exclusion of a patient followed from autoimmune disease history or systemic immunosuppression. Patients had blood sampled at baseline and again on cycle 4 day 1 and cycle 7 day 1. Notes on the study in general: At 0.1-3.0 mg/kg, partial responders had clonal expansion among the lowest observed.

The protocol was immunoSEQ multiplex PCR, while the TCRdb copy is restricted to in-frame clones and leaves out a portion. The data show tens of thousands of clones, 84% seen once. The clonotype comes from an adult with an advanced solid tumor such as melanoma, head and neck, liver or kidney cancer. This chain connects TRBV6-5 to TRBJ1-3, with D maybe TRBD1 (6 bases). Sequenced here: CD4+ or CD8+ T cells sorted from blood, sampled in a trial of the OX40 agonist ivuxolimab. The CDR3 nucleotides read TGTGCCAGCACCAGGACAGTGGCCGGAAACACCATATATTTT. This gives the protein CASTRTVAGNTIYF.